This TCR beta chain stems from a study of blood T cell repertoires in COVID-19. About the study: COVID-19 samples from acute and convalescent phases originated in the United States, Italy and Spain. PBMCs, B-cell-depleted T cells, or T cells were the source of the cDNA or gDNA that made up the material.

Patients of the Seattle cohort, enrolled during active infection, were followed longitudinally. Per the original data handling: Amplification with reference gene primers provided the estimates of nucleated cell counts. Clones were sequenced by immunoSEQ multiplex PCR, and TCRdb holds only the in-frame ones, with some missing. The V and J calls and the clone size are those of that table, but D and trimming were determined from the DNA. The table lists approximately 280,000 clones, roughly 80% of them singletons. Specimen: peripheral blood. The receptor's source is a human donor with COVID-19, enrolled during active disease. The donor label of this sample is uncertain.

The CDR3 bases are TGTGCCAGCAGTTTACGTCCCCAAAGCCCGCCAAGCGGGAGGAAAGGGAATGAGCAGTTCTTC. It encodes CASSLRPQSPPSGRKGNEQFF. The chain couples TRBV28 to TRBJ2-1; 9 positions match TRBD2. CDR3 length: 21 residues. Germline loops: CDR1 MDHEN, CDR2 SYDVKM. Trimming removed 2 bases from V and 7 bases from J; junction bases left unmatched: 24.